This T cell receptor (beta chain) stems from a study of blood T cell repertoires in COVID-19. Study background: COVID-19 samples from acute and convalescent phases originated in the United States, Italy and Spain.

In the source study's methods: How many nucleated cells were present was estimated from reference gene primer amplification. The method was immunoSEQ multiplex PCR; TCRdb's version includes in-frame clones alone and lacks a portion of them. The V and J calls and clone size are taken from that table; D and trimming were inferred from the DNA. The sample carries about 68,000 clones, roughly 84% recorded once. The CDR3 is 13 residues long. Germline lookup yields CDR1 SEHNR and CDR2 FQNEAQ (reference sequence). The trim removed 3 bases at V and 6 bases at J, leaving 1 base unmatched. This receptor was obtained from a man aged 80 or over with acute or convalescent COVID-19. The rearrangement links TRBV7-9 to TRBJ2-2; TRBD1 agrees at 7 bases. Material for sequencing was peripheral blood. In DNA form, the CDR3 reads TGTGCCAGCAGCTTCCAGGGGGCCGGGGAGCTGTTTTTT. Its protein product is CASSFQGAGELFF.